This T cell receptor (beta chain) comes out of a study of T cell responses to AZD1222 COVID-19 vaccine. Whole-study findings and limits: Repertoires in all cases were sampled only once the peak T cell response had passed.

The V gene's germline CDR1 is MNHEY and CDR2 SMNVEV (reference sequence). The CDR3 runs to 15 residues. J was trimmed by 4 bases and V by 6 bases; bases with no gene match: 10. This table comes from immunoSEQ multiplex PCR, and its TCRdb copy is limited to in-frame clones, with some not included. In the table there are some 120,000 clones, around 90% of which are singletons. This clone was seen a handful of times. The antigen remains unidentified. This specimen was peripheral blood, taken on day 0 of AZD1222 vaccination. J is TRBJ2-7 and V is TRBV27; TRBD1 matches 9 bases. The receptor's source is an adult in good health. As DNA, the CDR3 is TGTGCCAGCAGCGAAACAGGGGGCCCCGTGTACGAGCAGTACTTC. Its protein product is CASSETGGPVYEQYF.